The next 19 T cell receptor beta chains were all read from a single sample in a study of shared T cell receptors in the human thymus (dated by TCRdb to the early 2020s). Library generation was performed with the immunoSEQ multiplex PCR assay. Not all clones reach the TCRdb copy of this immuneACCESS table, which keeps in-frame sequences only. Checked studies attribute under half of the gap to unresolved V genes and leave the rest unexplained. This sample holds over 650,000 clones; 87% were observed only once. Roughly 0.0094% of the sample rests with the top ten. Separately, the same data were catalogued under a study of human thymus T cells.

The specimen was thymocytes. Receptor source: a boy under two years old with a congenital heart defect. Donor details come from another sample of the same person, matched by shared clones.

This chain joins TRBV12-2 and TRBJ1-3. TRBV12-2 is a recognized pseudogene. This CDR3 has 14 residues. CDR3 coding DNA: TGTGCCCACCGGGAGGATTACTCTGGAAACACCATATATTTT. This gives the protein CAHREDYSGNTIYF.

On this clone: One end of the junction does not line up with germline, which may come from a read error. The rearrangement links TRBV6-6 to TRBJ2-7, with D possibly being TRBD1 (6 bases). The germline CDR1 and CDR2 sequences are MNHNY and SVGAGI (reference sequence). The CDR3 covers 13 residues. As DNA, the CDR3 is TGTTCCAGCAGTTCCACAGGGTTCTACGAGCAGTACTTC. It translates to CSSSSTGFYEQYF.

This clone was detected only once. This chain connects TRBV2 to TRBJ2-2; 8 nucleotides align to TRBD1. Germline V lookup: CDR1 SNHLY, CDR2 FYNNEI. V shed 6 bases and J 3 bases; nucleotides not matched to a gene: 9. CDR3 length: 16 residues. CDR3 nucleotide sequence: TGTGCCAGCAGCTCTTGGACAGGGACGCACACCGGGGAGCTGTTTTTT. Its protein is CASSSWTGTHTGELFF.

CDR3 region: CSVAGTGVYNEQFF. CDR3 DNA sequence: TGCAGCGTTGCCGGGACAGGGGTTTACAATGAGCAGTTCTTC. The chain recombines TRBV29-1 with TRBJ2-1, with 10 nucleotides matching TRBD1. With V trimmed by 4 bases and J by 4 bases, 4 bases remained unmatched. The CDR3 has 14 residues. Per the germline V gene, CDR1 is SQVTM and CDR2 is ANQGSEA.

The chain carries TRBV5-4 and TRBJ2-5, with TRBD2 identical over 8 bases. CDR3 size: 16 residues. After removal of 4 bases from V and 5 bases from J, the junction contained 13 bases not matched to a gene. Germline CDR1 reads SGHNT; CDR2 reads YYREEE (reference sequence). This chain's CDR3 is CASSKIAGLVNETQYF. CDR3 sequence (DNA): TGTGCCAGCAGCAAGATAGCGGGACTAGTCAATGAGACCCAGTACTTC.

CDR3 in amino acids: CAGAGAETQYF. CDR3 bases: TGCGCGGGGGCGGGAGCAGAGACCCAGTACTTC. This rearrangement joins TRBV29-1 to TRBJ2-5; possibly TRBD2 for D (7 bases). CDR1 SQVTM and CDR2 ANQGSEA come from the germline V gene. The CDR3 consists of 11 residues.

In its sample, this clone was seen once. The chain uses TRBV25-1 and TRBJ2-1; D might be TRBD2 (6 bases). The CDR3 sequence is 17 residues long. Trimming shortened V by 6 bases and J by 8 bases, and 26 bases separated the two germline ends. Germline CDR1 reads MGHDK; CDR2 reads SYGVNS. DNA for the CDR3: TGTGCCAGCAGCCCCACTGGGGGGAAGTCCCCCGCAGATGAGCAGTTCTTC. Translating it yields CASSPTGGKSPADEQFF.

The chain recombines TRBV5-1 with TRBJ2-2, with TRBD1 matching over 8 bases. J gave up 5 bases and V 4 bases, and 10 bases lay outside the gene matches. Per germline, CDR1 SGHRS and CDR2 YFSETQ. There are 16 residues in the CDR3. The CDR3 loop is CASSTSPGTGTGELFF. In DNA form, the CDR3 reads TGCGCCAGCAGCACTTCCCCCGGGACAGGAACCGGGGAGCTGTTTTTT.

The rearrangement uses TRBV30 and TRBJ2-1; D is possibly TRBD2 (6 bases). The CDR3 contains 15 residues. Per germline, CDR1 GTSNPN and CDR2 SVGIG (reference sequence). V shed 2 bases and J shed 8 bases, with 19 bases lying between them. The CDR3 loop reads CAWSSRAGRGDEQFF. DNA of the CDR3: TGTGCCTGGAGTTCGAGGGCGGGAAGAGGGGATGAGCAGTTCTTC.

The CDR3 is CASSGGTGAGNTIYF. For the CDR3, the DNA is TGTGCCAGCAGCGGTGGGACAGGGGCTGGAAACACCATATATTTT. The rearrangement uses TRBV9 and TRBJ1-3; TRBD1 agrees at 10 bases. Germline-derived CDR1 and CDR2 are SGDLS and YYNGEE. V was pared by 3 bases and J by 2 bases, with 2 bases of the junction left unmatched. This CDR3 comprises 15 residues.

J is TRBJ1-5 and V is TRBV19, with TRBD1 identical over 8 bases. The V and J ends lost 6 bases and 7 bases, in that order; junction bases with no gene match: 14. This CDR3 comprises 16 residues. The germline V gene has CDR1 LNHDA and CDR2 SQIVND (reference sequence). Here the CDR3 DNA reads TGTGCCAGTAGCCCCAAGAAGGGACAGGAGGGACAGCCCCAGCATTTT. It is translated as CASSPKKGQEGQPQHF.

The V call is TRBV19, the J call TRBJ2-7; 7 bases are a match to TRBD2. Trimming removed 2 bases from V and 0 bases from J; junction bases left unmatched: 7. CDR1 is LNHDA and CDR2 is SQIVND in the germline V gene (reference sequence). The CDR3 runs 16 residues. The CDR3, as DNA: TGTGCCAGTAGTATAACAGCGGGGAACTCCTCCTACGAGCAGTACTTC. It translates to CASSITAGNSSYEQYF.

The chain is built from TRBV18 and TRBJ2-5, with D maybe TRBD2 (5 bases). The CDR3 runs 13 residues. V was cut by 4 bases and J by 0 bases, with 6 bases left in between. CDR1 is KGHSH and CDR2 is LQKENI in the germline V gene. The CDR3: CASSRLYQETQYF. The CDR3 bases are TGTGCCAGCTCACGACTATACCAAGAGACCCAGTACTTC.

This rearrangement joins TRBV5-1 to TRBJ2-7; TRBD2 aligns across 12 bases. The CDR3 consists of 18 residues. Germline CDR1 SGHRS, CDR2 YFSETQ. J was trimmed by 0 bases and V by 4 bases; bases with no gene match: 11. CDR3 in amino acids: CASSVGLAGGTFSYEQYF. The DNA of the CDR3 is TGCGCCAGCAGCGTGGGACTAGCGGGTGGAACTTTCTCCTACGAGCAGTACTTC.

This clone was observed a few times. The CDR3: CASSIVGTVYGYTF. As DNA, the CDR3 is TGTGCCAGTAGTATTGTTGGGACAGTCTATGGCTACACCTTC. This chain joins TRBV19 and TRBJ1-2; 7 bases align to TRBD1. The CDR3 has 14 amino acids. The ends lost 3 bases at V and 4 bases at J; junction bases unmatched: 5. Germline lookup yields CDR1 LNHDA and CDR2 SQIVND (reference sequence).

The chain recombines TRBV5-1 with TRBJ2-1, with a weak D call TRBD1 (6 bases). Germline CDR1 and CDR2: SGHRS and YFSETQ. The V end lost 5 bases, the J end lost 5 bases, and 17 bases lay between the germline ends. This CDR3 has 15 residues. The CDR3 region is CASSYIGQLNNEQFF. In DNA, the CDR3 is TGCGCCAGCAGTTACATCGGACAGTTGAACAATGAGCAGTTCTTC.

This chain uses TRBV7-9 with TRBJ2-3, with 14 bases fitting TRBD2. Germline V CDR1 and CDR2: SEHNR, FQNEAQ (reference sequence). The CDR3 has 18 amino acids. The junction had 8 bases not matched to a gene; V was cut back by 2 bases and J by 4 bases. Here the CDR3 reads CASSLSSTSGGAPDTQYF. In DNA, the CDR3 is TGTGCCAGCAGCTTATCCTCGACTAGCGGGGGGGCCCCAGATACGCAGTATTTT.

The CDR3 DNA follows: TGCGCCAGCAGCCAAGCAATGAACACTGAAGCTTTCTTT. The encoded protein is CASSQAMNTEAFF. The chain has TRBV4-1 and TRBJ1-1, with D uncertain. Looked up from germline, CDR1 is MGHRA and CDR2 is YSYEKL. The CDR3 is 13 residues long. V was shortened by 1 base and J by 0 bases, with 3 bases between the two germline ends.

The chain is built from TRBV4-3 and TRBJ1-2; weak D call: TRBD1 (5 bases). V was shortened by 0 bases and J by 2 bases, with 16 bases between the two germline ends. CDR1 is LGHNA and CDR2 is YSLEER in the germline V gene. The CDR3 length is 17 residues. The DNA of the CDR3 is TGCGCCAGCAGCCAAGATCGGTGGCAGGGACTAAACTATGGCTACACCTTC. This gives the protein CASSQDRWQGLNYGYTF.